The next 23 T cell receptor beta chains were all read from a single sample in a study of blood T cell repertoires in COVID-19. TCRdb keeps only in-frame clones here, not all; method: immunoSEQ multiplex PCR. Among about 360,000 clones listed, around nine tenths were seen once. The sequencing sample was made of peripheral blood. The receptors stem from a woman in her sixties with COVID-19, enrolled during active disease.

This clone was observed a handful of times. The chain is built from TRBV5-4 and TRBJ1-1, with D unclear. The V end was cut by 2 bases, the J end by 5 bases, with 10 bases between. Germline CDR1 and CDR2: SGHNT and YYREEE (reference sequence). The CDR3 runs to 13 residues. CDR3 DNA sequence: TGTGCCAGCAGCTTCAGTTTGAGGACTGAAGCTTTCTTT. Translation: CASSFSLRTEAFF.

The chain employs TRBV19 and TRBJ1-1, with 8 bases matching TRBD1. The trim removed 7 bases at V and 1 base at J, leaving 8 bases unmatched. Germline V gene lookup returns CDR1 LNHDA and CDR2 SQIVND (reference sequence). The CDR3 is 15 residues long. CDR3 loop: CASTQGALGNTEAFF. The CDR3 coding sequence is TGTGCCAGTACCCAGGGGGCACTGGGGAACACTGAAGCTTTCTTT.

The CDR3 DNA reads as TGTGCCAGCAGTGGGACCGGGACTGAATATAATTCACCCCTCCACTTT. This translates into CASSGTGTEYNSPLHF. The V call is TRBV6-1, the J call TRBJ1-6; perhaps TRBD1 as D (5 bases). Between the trimmed V and J ends, which lost 4 bases and 4 bases, there was a span of 14 bases. CDR1 and CDR2 (germline): MNHNS, SASEGT. This CDR3 contains 16 residues.

The chain joins TRBV6-2 or TRBV6-3 to TRBJ1-6, with 9 bases lining up with TRBD1. The V segment lost 5 bases and the J segment 7 bases; nucleotides outside the gene matches: 12. The CDR3 is made up of 17 amino acids. In germline, CDR1 is MNHEY, CDR2 SVGEGT. CDR3 nucleotide sequence: TGTGCCAGCAGTAATATTCTACAGGGGGCTCGGAATTCACCCCTCCACTTT. Its protein is CASSNILQGARNSPLHF.

The chain joins TRBV7-2 to TRBJ2-3; D is undetermined. The CDR3 contains 14 residues. V lost 5 bases, J lost 4 bases, and 13 bases lay in between. Per germline, CDR1 SGHTA and CDR2 FQGNSA. CDR3: CASSLRSLSDTQYF. The CDR3 DNA reads as TGTGCCAGCAGCCTCAGGTCGCTTTCAGATACGCAGTATTTT.

J is TRBJ1-5 and V is TRBV2; TRBD1 matches at 7 bases. CDR1 is SNHLY, CDR2 FYNNEI, per germline. The CDR3 covers 14 residues. Trimming at V came to 4 bases and at J to 6 bases, leaving 6 bases not matched to a gene. The CDR3 reads CASSGATGAQPQHF. The CDR3 DNA sequence: TGTGCCAGCAGTGGAGCAACAGGGGCTCAGCCCCAGCATTTT. Full variable domain (rest looked up from reference TRBV2 and TRBJ1-5): EPEVTQTPSHQVTQMGQEVILRCVPISNHLYFYWYRQILGQKVEFLVSFYNNEISEKSEIFDDQFSVERPDGSNFTLKIRSTKLEDSAMYFCASSGATGAQPQHFGDGTRLSIL.

CDR3 coding DNA: TGTGCCAGCAGTTACTCAGACAGTAACTATGGCTACACCTTC. The encoded protein is CASSYSDSNYGYTF. The V gene is TRBV6-5, the J gene TRBJ1-2; D is perhaps TRBD1 (5 bases). Looked up from germline, CDR1 is MNHEY and CDR2 is SVGAGI. The V gene lost 0 bases and the J gene lost 1 base, with 6 bases spanning the gap. The CDR3 is 14 residues long.

The V and J genes are TRBV5-5 and TRBJ2-7; no firm D call. V lost 1 base, J lost 2 bases, and 10 bases lay in between. Looked up from germline, CDR1 is SGHKS and CDR2 is YYEKEE (reference sequence). This CDR3 has 14 amino acids. The CDR3 coding sequence is TGTGCCAGCAGCTTGTTATTGGCACCCTACGAGCAGTACTTC. Translated, it gives CASSLLLAPYEQYF.

The chain combines TRBV27 with TRBJ1-2, with D perhaps TRBD1 (5 bases). CDR1 and CDR2 (germline): MNHEY, SMNVEV (reference sequence). The CDR3 has 14 residues. V shed 6 bases and J shed 4 bases, with 15 bases lying between them. As DNA, the CDR3 is TGTGCCAGCAGAACAGGATCTAGTCCCTATGGCTACACCTTC. Translating gives CASRTGSSPYGYTF.

This sequence joins TRBV18 and TRBJ2-3; weak D call: TRBD2 (6 bases). Germline V gene sequence: CDR1 KGHSH, CDR2 LQKENI. Trimming shortened V by 4 bases and J by 9 bases, and 20 bases separated the two germline ends. The CDR3 loop spans 15 amino acids. The CDR3 spells CASSLEGTARATQYF. CDR3 coding DNA: TGTGCCAGCTCACTAGAGGGGACTGCCCGGGCGACGCAGTATTTT. The full variable domain, completed using reference TRBV18 and TRBJ2-3, is NAGVMQNPRHLVRRRGQEARLRCSPMKGHSHVYWYRQLPEEGLKFMVYLQKENIIDESGMPKERFSAEFPKEGPSILRIQQVVRGDSAAYFCASSLEGTARATQYFGPGTRLTVL.

This clone was found once. The chain recombines TRBV10-3 with TRBJ2-5, with D possibly matching TRBD1 (7 bases). Germline V gene sequence: CDR1 ENHRY, CDR2 SYGVKD. CDR3 length equals 14 residues. Trimming shortened V by 2 bases and J by 3 bases, and 10 bases separated the two germline ends. Here the CDR3 DNA reads TGTGCCATCAGTGAGGGGGGGACAGAAGAGACCCAGTACTTC. It translates to CAISEGGTEETQYF.

This clone came up a few times. The CDR3 region has the DNA TGTGCCAGCAGCGCCGACAGAGGAAATCAGCCCCAGCATTTT. Protein product: CASSADRGNQPQHF. V and J are TRBV6-5 and TRBJ1-5; D is possibly TRBD1 (5 bases). This CDR3 has 14 residues. V lost 6 bases and J lost 4, with 13 bases in between. Germline lookup yields CDR1 MNHEY and CDR2 SVGAGI.

The chain recombines TRBV6-4 with TRBJ1-1, with TRBD1 matching over 7 bases. With V trimmed by 5 bases and J by 11 bases, 17 bases remained unmatched. Germline V gene sequence: CDR1 MRHNA, CDR2 SNTAGT. The CDR3 contains 15 residues. CDR3 protein: CASSPHQGGLLGAFF. The CDR3 DNA reads TGTGCCAGCAGTCCCCACCAGGGGGGCCTACTTGGGGCTTTCTTT.

The chain has TRBV14 and TRBJ2-7, with a tentative D call TRBD1 (6 bases). The CDR3 has 12 residues. Per germline, CDR1 SGHDN and CDR2 FVKESK. Trimming left V 6 bases short and J 3 bases short, with 9 bases between. The CDR3 sequence: CASRGRGYEQYF. CDR3 sequence (DNA): TGTGCCAGCAGAGGCAGGGGCTACGAGCAGTACTTC.

V and J are TRBV19 and TRBJ2-1; tentatively, D is TRBD1 (6 bases). V was clipped by 5 bases and J by 1 base, with 12 bases between them. Germline loops: CDR1 LNHDA, CDR2 SQIVND (reference sequence). This CDR3 region has 15 residues. CDR3 coding DNA: TGTGCCAGTAGTGGGCTGGGGGCGTCCTACAATGAGCAGTTCTTC. Translated, it gives CASSGLGASYNEQFF.

This chain joins TRBV12-3 or TRBV12-4 and TRBJ2-7; D gene unclear. The CDR3 is 13 amino acids. V dropped 3 bases and J dropped 2 bases, with 8 bases sitting between them. The CDR3 DNA reads as TGTGCCAGCAGTTTCGGGTGGGCCTACGAGCAGTACTTC. Protein sequence: CASSFGWAYEQYF.

The chain has TRBV10-1 and TRBJ2-4; D might be TRBD1 (6 bases). Germline CDR1 is WNHNN and CDR2 is SYGVQD (reference sequence). The CDR3 spans 16 residues. The V end lost 2 bases, the J end lost 8 bases, and 19 bases lay between the germline ends. The CDR3 region has the DNA TGCGCCAGCAGTGAGCCCGGGACACCTCAAGGGGACATTCAGTACTTC. Translated: CASSEPGTPQGDIQYF.

This clone was counted a single time. The chain uses TRBV29-1 and TRBJ1-5, with D perhaps matching TRBD1 (6 bases). The V end lost 1 base, the J end lost 2 bases, and 6 bases lay between the germline ends. CDR1 and CDR2 from the germline V gene are SQVTM and ANQGSEA. This CDR3 region has 13 residues. Here the CDR3 reads CSVEGQGNQPQHF. In nucleotides, the CDR3 is TGCAGCGTTGAAGGACAGGGCAATCAGCCCCAGCATTTT.

This chain uses TRBV4-1 with TRBJ1-1; possible D gene TRBD1, 6 bases. CDR1 is MGHRA, CDR2 YSYEKL, per germline. The V end was cut by 7 bases, the J end by 7 bases, with 10 bases between. This CDR3 is built from 11 residues. This CDR3 reads CASIGGGEAFF. CDR3 bases: TGCGCCAGCATAGGGGGGGGTGAAGCTTTCTTT.

The chain joins TRBV4-2 to TRBJ2-7, with 8 bases lining up with TRBD1. The CDR3 spans 14 residues. Germline V gene sequence: CDR1 LGHNA, CDR2 YNFKEQ. Trimming at V came to 1 base and at J to 2 bases, leaving 1 base not matched to a gene. The CDR3 protein is CASSQGTGTYEQYF. The CDR3, as DNA: TGTGCCAGCAGCCAAGGGACAGGGACCTACGAGCAGTACTTC.

J is TRBJ2-2 and V is TRBV5-5; TRBD2 might be the D (7 bases). The CDR3 length is 15 residues. Germline values: CDR1 SGHKS, CDR2 YYEKEE (reference sequence). Deletions cut 2 bases from V and 4 bases from J, with 12 bases between. The CDR3 is CASSFLGGPTGELFF. The CDR3 coding sequence is TGTGCCAGCAGCTTTTTGGGGGGGCCCACCGGGGAGCTGTTTTTT. Variable domain in full (rest from reference TRBV5-5 and TRBJ2-2): DAGVTQSPTHLIKTRGQQVTLRCSPISGHKSVSWYQQVLGQGPQFIFQYYEKEERGRGNFPDRFSARQFPNYSSELNVNALLLGDSALYLCASSFLGGPTGELFFGEGSRLTVL.

The CDR3 protein is CASSFSGDEQYF. DNA for the CDR3: TGTGCCAGCAGTTTCTCAGGGGACGAGCAGTACTTC. This chain uses TRBV6-5 with TRBJ2-7; possible D gene TRBD1, 6 bases. CDR1 and CDR2 from the germline V gene are MNHEY and SVGAGI. V shed 4 bases and J shed 5 bases, with 9 bases lying between them. This CDR3 is built from 12 residues.

The chain is built from TRBV5-1 and TRBJ2-3, with 9 bases lining up with TRBD1. V was pared by 0 bases and J by 12 bases, with 5 bases of the junction left unmatched. The CDR3 totals 13 residues. Germline-derived CDR1 and CDR2 are SGHRS and YFSETQ. In DNA, the CDR3 is TGCGCCAGCAGCTTGGAAGGGACAGGGATACAGTATTTT. It yields the protein CASSLEGTGIQYF.